What follows describes a single T cell receptor beta chain. The sample belongs to a study of shared T cell receptors in the human thymus. Clones were sequenced by immunoSEQ multiplex PCR, and TCRdb holds only the in-frame ones, with some missing. The table records some 660,000 clones, more than 75% of them present only once. The CDR3 sequence is 13 residues long. Germline V CDR1 and CDR2: SNHLY, FYNNEI. The ends lost 6 bases at V and 0 bases at J; junction bases unmatched: 2. These data also featured in a second study, about human thymus T cells. That report adds: It was from resections taken during corrective heart surgery that the thymus tissue came. Across thymic and blood repertoires, the usage of V and J genes appeared to be biased. As related research reported, thymic repertoires overlapped highly among unrelated individuals.

The V gene is TRBV2, the J gene TRBJ2-7; 7 positions agree with TRBD2. Sequenced material: thymocytes. This TCR was recovered from a boy in the first two years of life with a congenital heart defect. The CDR3 DNA reads TGTGCCAGCAGGGGGGACTACTCCTACGAGCAGTACTTC. This codes for CASRGDYSYEQYF.